This T cell receptor (beta chain) was sequenced for a study of beta chain features in type 1 diabetes. As for the study in general: Age, gender and cell yields were similar between patients and healthy donors.

All of the isolated RNA was reverse transcribed, so expressed TCRB transcripts were sequenced. Method: immunoSEQ multiplex PCR; TCRdb's copy keeps in-frame clones and lacks some. Of around 300,000 clones listed, approximately 15% are singletons. The length of the CDR3 is 12 residues. V was shortened by 6 bases and J by 6 bases, with 11 bases between the two germline ends. CDR1 MNHNS and CDR2 SASEGT come from the germline V gene. Findings of the study overall: Insertions at VDJ junctions were less frequent in type 1 diabetes patients. These patients also deleted more nucleotides at the same junctions. In patients and controls equally, PCR might favor templates that are shorter. Type 1 diabetes patients showed a moderate but significant shortening of TCRB CDR3s in all four CD4+ subsets.

On this clone: Its antigen remains unidentified.

The clonotype originates from a man aged 25 to 40 in good health. The source material was central memory CD4+ T cells from blood. The V call is TRBV6-1, the J call TRBJ1-2, with D perhaps matching TRBD1 (5 bases). CDR3 residues: CASSFGGNGYTF. The CDR3 bases are TGTGCCAGCAGCTTCGGGGGGAATGGCTACACCTTC.